This TCR beta chain is drawn from a study of blood T cell repertoires in COVID-19. This clone has a handful of counts. Some clones are missing from TCRdb's copy, which holds only in-frame ones; the method was immunoSEQ multiplex PCR. In the table there are some 76,000 clones, 75% to 90% of which are singletons. Sequences were obtained from peripheral blood. This clonotype originated in a man between 60 and 75 years old with acute or convalescent COVID-19.

CDR3 protein: CASSSGQIYGYTF. In nucleotides, the CDR3 is TGCGCCAGCAGTTCCGGACAGATCTATGGCTACACCTTC. The J gene is TRBJ1-2, the V gene TRBV5-1, with TRBD1 as a possible D gene (6 bases). CDR3 length: 13 residues. From germline, CDR1 is SGHRS and CDR2 YFSETQ. V was clipped by 5 bases and J by 4 bases, with 12 bases between them.